In this sample, the clone carrying this TCR beta chain turned up a few times. A junction boundary mismatches the germline segment, possibly from a read error. PBMCs were derived from 10 ml fresh peripheral blood. The record originates from a study of T cells in Graves' hyperthyroidism and ophthalmopathy. The investigators amplified TCR beta CDR3 regions from RNA transcripts. During a first-round RT-PCR of the TCR CDR3, the HTBI primer set was used. TCRdb re-called the multiplex PCR reads through MiXCR, storing one row per CDR3 protein. The sample includes 200,000 to 250,000 distinct CDR3 sequences, about 25% of them seen just once. Germline CDR1 and CDR2: MNHEY and SMNVEV (reference sequence). The CDR3 is 14 amino acids.

This receptor was obtained from a woman aged 40 to 50 with Graves' ophthalmopathy. The sequencing input was blood. J is TRBJ1-2 and V is TRBV27; TRBD1 is a possible D gene (6 bases). CDR3 in amino acids: CASSHITGSYGYIF. The CDR3 nucleotides read TGTGCCAGCAGTCATATAACAGGGAGCTATGGCTACATCTTC.